The 11 T cell receptor beta chains in this list originate from one sample, sequenced in a study of cytomegalovirus exposure and HLA in healthy donors. The PCR used 60 Vbeta and 13 Jbeta primers. Only in-frame clones appear in the TCRdb table, and some are missing; sequencing was by immunoSEQ multiplex PCR. The sample has about 100,000 clones; around 85% are singletons. Input material: PBMCs. These receptors originate from a man in his thirties or forties in good health and CMV-seronegative.

The chain has TRBV19 and TRBJ2-7, with a tentative D call TRBD1 (6 bases). Germline V gene data show CDR1 as LNHDA and CDR2 as SQIVND (reference sequence). The CDR3 has 15 amino acids. Trimming pared 3 bases from V and 2 bases from J, leaving 14 bases between. The CDR3, as DNA: TGTGCCAGTAGTATTGGGCAGGGGTACCCCTACGAGCAGTACTTC. The encoded protein is CASSIGQGYPYEQYF.

V usage is TRBV10-3 and J usage is TRBJ1-2; D is unresolved. Trimming left V 3 bases short and J 1 base short, with 12 bases between. From germline, CDR1 is ENHRY and CDR2 SYGVKD. This CDR3 has 15 amino acids. In nucleotides, the CDR3 is TGTGCCATCAGTGATGTTGAGGCGGGTAACTATGGCTACACCTTC. This codes for CAISDVEAGNYGYTF.

The rearrangement joins TRBV25-1 to TRBJ2-3, with TRBD1 matching over 7 bases. The germline CDR1 and CDR2 sequences are MGHDK and SYGVNS. This CDR3 contains 16 residues. Germline trimming cut 4 bases from V and 3 bases from J; bases unmatched to any gene: 10. The CDR3 reads CASSGLRGRLTDTQYF. As DNA, the CDR3 is TGTGCCAGCAGTGGGTTGAGGGGGCGCCTTACAGATACGCAGTATTTT.

The rearrangement uses TRBV7-3 and TRBJ2-2; D possibly corresponds to TRBD1 (5 bases). This CDR3 contains 13 residues. With 3 bases removed from V and 6 bases from J, the gap between germline ends came to 8 bases. From germline, CDR1 is SGHTA and CDR2 FQGTGA. CDR3 in amino acids: CASSFRGAGELFF. CDR3 bases: TGTGCCAGCAGCTTTAGGGGTGCCGGGGAGCTGTTTTTT. The whole variable domain, filled in from reference TRBV7-3 and TRBJ2-2, reads GAGVSQTPSNKVTEKGKYVELRCDPISGHTALYWYRQSLGQGPEFLIYFQGTGAADDSGLPNDRFFAVRPEGSVSTLKIQRTERGDSAVYLCASSFRGAGELFFGEGSRLTVL.

In this sample, this clone turned up once. The chain links TRBV5-4 to TRBJ1-1, with a tentative D call TRBD1 (5 bases). The CDR3 covers 14 residues. Germline V gives CDR1 SGHNT, CDR2 YYREEE (reference sequence). V lost 0 bases to trimming and J lost 4 bases, with 10 bases between them. The CDR3 reads CASSLDSGGTEAFF. The CDR3 DNA sequence: TGTGCCAGCAGCTTGGATTCCGGGGGCACTGAAGCTTTCTTT.

The chain employs TRBV6-1 and TRBJ2-7; no firm D call. From germline, CDR1 is MNHNS and CDR2 SASEGT. The CDR3 has 13 residues. Trimming pared 8 bases from V and 1 base from J, leaving 12 bases between. CDR3 nucleotide sequence: TGTGCCAGCCGTACCCGTAGTTCCTACGAGCAGTACTTC. Translating gives CASRTRSSYEQYF.

V gene TRBV5-1 combines with J gene TRBJ2-3, with D hard to call. With 4 bases removed from V and 2 bases from J, the gap between germline ends came to 14 bases. Germline V lookup: CDR1 SGHRS, CDR2 YFSETQ. This CDR3 spans 15 amino acids. This chain's CDR3 is CASSEERPDTDTQYF. CDR3 nucleotide sequence: TGCGCCAGCAGCGAGGAGAGGCCAGACACAGATACGCAGTATTTT.

The chain joins TRBV4-1 to TRBJ1-5; 7 bases line up with TRBD1. CDR1 and CDR2 from the germline V gene are MGHRA and YSYEKL. CDR3 length equals 15 residues. The ends lost 0 bases at V and 11 bases at J; junction bases unmatched: 10. CDR3: CASSQDNMAGQAQHF. The CDR3 DNA sequence: TGCGCCAGCAGCCAAGATAATATGGCAGGACAGGCCCAGCATTTT.

V usage is TRBV6-4 and J usage is TRBJ2-3, with 12 bases matching TRBD2. The CDR3 is 15 amino acids. Germline V gives CDR1 MRHNA, CDR2 SNTAGT. The trim removed 5 bases at V and 5 bases at J, leaving 5 bases unmatched. The CDR3 nucleotides read TGTGCCAGCAGTCCGACTAGCGGGGGAAGAGATACGCAGTATTTT. Its translation: CASSPTSGGRDTQYF.

This clone was detected a few times. This chain joins TRBV29-1 and TRBJ2-7; 7 positions agree with TRBD2. V trimming: 3 bases; J trimming: 1 base; junction bases outside the gene matches: 3. CDR1 is SQVTM, CDR2 ANQGSEA, per germline. This CDR3 region has 13 residues. The CDR3 loop is CSVEGGDSYEQYF. In DNA form, the CDR3 reads TGCAGCGTTGAGGGGGGGGATTCCTACGAGCAGTACTTC.

The gene calls are TRBV2 and TRBJ2-3; D possibly corresponds to TRBD1 (5 bases). This CDR3 has 15 amino acids. V lost 4 bases, J lost 0 bases, and 11 bases lay in between. Germline CDR1 and CDR2: SNHLY and FYNNEI. In DNA form, the CDR3 reads TGTGCCAGCAGTGTTATGACAGTCAGCACAGATACGCAGTATTTT. Translating gives CASSVMTVSTDTQYF.